Listed here is a single T cell receptor (beta chain). V gave up 6 bases and J gave up 3 bases, with 14 bases separating them. CDR1 and CDR2 (germline): MNHEY, SVGAGI. This CDR3 region has 14 residues. The data were taken from a study of blood T cells in healthy people across ages. Then a second PCR, running roughly 7 to 11 cycles, was carried out with a sample-barcoded 5' primer and a J-beta primer mix. TCRdb called the 5' RACE reads again in MiXCR, with one record for every CDR3 protein. The table lists fewer than 750,000 distinct CDR3 sequences, 45% to 60% of them singletons. What was sequenced was blood. This chain connects TRBV6-5 to TRBJ1-1, with a possible D match to TRBD1 (6 bases). The sequence was collected from an elderly woman in good health. CDR3 residues: CASSSEGHHTEAFF. The CDR3 nucleotides are TGTGCCAGCAGCTCAGAGGGACACCACACTGAAGCTTTCTTT.